The source of this T cell receptor beta chain is a study of Ad26.COV2.S vaccination and SARS-CoV-2 variants. Study results and limitations: Comparability of non-spike TCR breadth was observed across vaccine and placebo recipients. Possible underestimation of total T cell responses by the TCR breadth and depth analyses was noted.

Sequencing used immunoSEQ multiplex PCR; TCRdb keeps in-frame clones, though not all of them. The table lists around 340,000 clones, roughly 90% of them singletons. Noted treatment: roughly 18 received Ad26.COV2.S at low or high dose, single or two shots; 5 received placebo; per-sample allocation not given. After the first vaccine or placebo injection, samples were drawn on day 63. This CDR3 has 14 residues. V lost 1 base and J lost 4, with 10 bases in between. Germline V gene data show CDR1 as SGHVS and CDR2 as FNYEAQ. Turning to this clone: Its antigen is as yet unknown.

This receptor was identified in a person between 18 and 65 years old who received the Ad26.COV2.S COVID-19 vaccine or a placebo. This chain uses TRBV7-6 with TRBJ1-1, with D perhaps matching TRBD1 (6 bases). The sequenced sample was peripheral blood, obtained in a trial of Ad26.COV2.S vaccine versus placebo. This chain's CDR3 is CASSLGQDLTEAFF. CDR3 bases: TGTGCCAGCAGCTTAGGACAGGATCTCACTGAAGCTTTCTTT.